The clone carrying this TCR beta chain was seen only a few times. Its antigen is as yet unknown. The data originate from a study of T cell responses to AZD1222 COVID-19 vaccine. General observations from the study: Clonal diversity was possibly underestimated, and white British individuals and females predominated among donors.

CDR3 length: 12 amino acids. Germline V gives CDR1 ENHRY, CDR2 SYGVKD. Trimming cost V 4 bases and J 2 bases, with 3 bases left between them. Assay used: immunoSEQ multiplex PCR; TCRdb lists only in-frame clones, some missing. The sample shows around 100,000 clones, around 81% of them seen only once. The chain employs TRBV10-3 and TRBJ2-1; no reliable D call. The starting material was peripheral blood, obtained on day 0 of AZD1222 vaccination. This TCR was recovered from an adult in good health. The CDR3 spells CAISVPYNEQFF. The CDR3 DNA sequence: TGTGCCATCAGTGTCCCCTACAATGAGCAGTTCTTC.